These 2 T cell receptor beta chains originate from one sample sequenced in a study of blood T cell repertoires in COVID-19. Profiled with immunoSEQ multiplex PCR; TCRdb holds only in-frame clones, not every one. Of about 240,000 clones in the sample, 75% to 85% are singletons; the top ten hold 5.1%. The sample comprised peripheral blood. Every receptor here comes from a man in his forties or fifties with COVID-19, enrolled during active disease.

The J gene is TRBJ2-3, the V gene TRBV3-1 (or the pseudogene TRBV3-2); D not certain. The CDR3 contains 14 residues. Trimming shortened V by 1 base and J by 0 bases, and 5 bases separated the two germline ends. Germline V gives CDR1 LGHDT, CDR2 YNNKEL (reference sequence). The CDR3 coding sequence is TGTGCCAGCAGCCAAGGCCTAAGCACAGATACGCAGTATTTT. Translation: CASSQGLSTDTQYF.

The J gene is TRBJ2-7, the V gene TRBV5-5; 11 nucleotides align to TRBD1. Germline V CDR1 and CDR2: SGHKS, YYEKEE (reference sequence). The CDR3 length is 15 residues. After removal of 2 bases from V and 1 base from J, the junction contained 2 bases not matched to a gene. CDR3: CASSLGQGASYEQYF. The CDR3 nucleotides read TGTGCCAGCAGCTTAGGACAGGGGGCGTCCTACGAGCAGTACTTC.